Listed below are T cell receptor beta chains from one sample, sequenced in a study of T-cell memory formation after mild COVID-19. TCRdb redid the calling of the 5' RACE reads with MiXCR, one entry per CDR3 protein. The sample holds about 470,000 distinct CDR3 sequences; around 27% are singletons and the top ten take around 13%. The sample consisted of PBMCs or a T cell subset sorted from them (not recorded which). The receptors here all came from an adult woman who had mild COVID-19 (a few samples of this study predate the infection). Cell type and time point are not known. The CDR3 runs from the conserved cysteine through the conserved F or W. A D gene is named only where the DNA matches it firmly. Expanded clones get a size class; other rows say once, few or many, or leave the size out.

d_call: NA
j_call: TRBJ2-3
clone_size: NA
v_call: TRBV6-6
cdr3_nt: TGTGCCAGCATCCCAGTACGTACAGGGCACACAGATACGCAGTATTTT
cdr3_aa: CASIPVRTGHTDTQYF

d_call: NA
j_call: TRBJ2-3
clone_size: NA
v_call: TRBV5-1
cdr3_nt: TGCGCCAGCAGCTTGGCCGGTAGCGGCAGCACAGATACGCAGTATTTT
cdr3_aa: CASSLAGSGSTDTQYF

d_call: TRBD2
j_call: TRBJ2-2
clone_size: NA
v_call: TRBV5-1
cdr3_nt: TGCGCCAGCAGCCCCAGCGGGAGTTTCAACACCGGGGAGCTGTTTTTT
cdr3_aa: CASSPSGSFNTGELFF

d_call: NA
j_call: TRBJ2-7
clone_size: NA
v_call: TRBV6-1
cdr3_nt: TGTGCCAGCAGCGGGGACTCGGGGGAGCAGTACTTC
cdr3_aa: CASSGDSGEQYF

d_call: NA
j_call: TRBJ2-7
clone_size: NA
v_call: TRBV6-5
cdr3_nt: TGTGCCAGCAGTCCCGAGCGGTGGGGAGAGCAGTACTTC
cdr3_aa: CASSPERWGEQYF

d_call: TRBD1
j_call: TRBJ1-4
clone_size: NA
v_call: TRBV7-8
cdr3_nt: TGTGCCAGCAGCTCCCGGGACAGTGTTAATGAAAAACTGTTTTTT
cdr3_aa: CASSSRDSVNEKLFF

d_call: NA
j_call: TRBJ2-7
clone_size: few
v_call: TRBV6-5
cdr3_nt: TGTGCCACCGTCCCAGGAGGGACATCCTACGAGCAGTACTTC
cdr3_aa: CATVPGGTSYEQYF

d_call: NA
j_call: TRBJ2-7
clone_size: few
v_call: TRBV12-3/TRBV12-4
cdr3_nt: TGTGCCAGCAGTCAGCGACAGGCCCTTGATATCGAGCAGTACTTC
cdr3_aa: CASSQRQALDIEQYF

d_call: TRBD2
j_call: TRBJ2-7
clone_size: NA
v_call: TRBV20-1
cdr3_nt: TGCAGTGCTAGAAAAGTCTCTAGCGGGAATCTCAACGAGCAGTACTTC
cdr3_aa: CSARKVSSGNLNEQYF

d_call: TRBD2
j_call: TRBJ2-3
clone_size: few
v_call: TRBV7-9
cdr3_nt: TGTGCCAGCAGCCAACAAGCGGGAGGAGTTTTAGATACGCAGTATTTT
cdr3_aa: CASSQQAGGVLDTQYF

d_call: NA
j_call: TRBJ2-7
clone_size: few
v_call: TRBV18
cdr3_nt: TGTGCCAGCTCACCAGACGAGGGTCTTGAGCAGTACTTC
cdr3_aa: CASSPDEGLEQYF

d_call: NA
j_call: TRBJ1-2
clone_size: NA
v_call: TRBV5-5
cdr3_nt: TGTGCCAGCAGCAGCAGAGGAGGGGGGGTACGTGGCTACACCTTC
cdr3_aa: CASSSRGGGVRGYTF

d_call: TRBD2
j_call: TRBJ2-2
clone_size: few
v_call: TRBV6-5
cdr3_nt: TGTGCCAGCAGTTGGGGACTAGTGAAAAACACCGGGGAGCTGTTTTTT
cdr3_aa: CASSWGLVKNTGELFF

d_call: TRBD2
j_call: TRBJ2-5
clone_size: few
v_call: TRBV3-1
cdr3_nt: TGTGCCAGCAGCCAAGGCACTAGCGGAAGGTTAGAGACCCAGTACTTC
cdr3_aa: CASSQGTSGRLETQYF

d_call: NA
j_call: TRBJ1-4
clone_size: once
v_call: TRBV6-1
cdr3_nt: TGTGCCAGCAGGACCACTTTGAAACGGTTCGGCGAAAAACTGTTTTTT
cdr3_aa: CASRTTLKRFGEKLFF

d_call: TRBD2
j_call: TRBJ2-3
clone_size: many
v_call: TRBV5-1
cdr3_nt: TGCGCCAGCAGCTCCTCCGGGACTAGAGATACGCAGTATTTT
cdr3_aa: CASSSSGTRDTQYF

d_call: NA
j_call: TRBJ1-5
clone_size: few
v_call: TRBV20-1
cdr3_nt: TGCAGTGCTACTAACCCTGGGGGTATTACTAGCAATCAGCCCCAGCATTTT
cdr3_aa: CSATNPGGITSNQPQHF

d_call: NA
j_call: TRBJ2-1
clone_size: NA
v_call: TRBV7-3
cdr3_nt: TGTGCCAGCAGCCCGGGGGTTGGGACCTTCAATGAGCAGTTCTTC
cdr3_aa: CASSPGVGTFNEQFF

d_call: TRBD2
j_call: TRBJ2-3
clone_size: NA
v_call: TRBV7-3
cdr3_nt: TGTGCCAGCAGCCCCTCCGGGACTACCACAGATACGCAGTATTTT
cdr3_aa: CASSPSGTTTDTQYF

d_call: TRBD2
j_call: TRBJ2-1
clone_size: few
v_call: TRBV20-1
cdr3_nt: TGCAGTGCTAGAGATTCTGCGGGGGGGCGTAGCTCCTACAATGAGCAGTTCTTC
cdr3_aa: CSARDSAGGRSSYNEQFF

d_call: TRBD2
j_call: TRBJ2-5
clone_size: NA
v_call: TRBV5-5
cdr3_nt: TGTGCCAGCAGCTTGCGGGGGGGCAGGGAGACCCAGTACTTC
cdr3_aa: CASSLRGGRETQYF

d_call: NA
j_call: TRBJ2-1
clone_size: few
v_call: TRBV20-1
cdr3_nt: TGCAGTGCCCGAGACCCTAGGTACCCAAGCTCCTACAATGAGCAGTTCTTC
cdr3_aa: CSARDPRYPSSYNEQFF

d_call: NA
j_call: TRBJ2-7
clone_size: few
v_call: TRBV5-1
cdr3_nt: TGCGCCAGCAGCCCTTGGGGTCGGGACAATGCCTACGAGCAGTACTTC
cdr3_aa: CASSPWGRDNAYEQYF

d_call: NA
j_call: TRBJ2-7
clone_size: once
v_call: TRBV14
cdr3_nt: TGTGCCAGCAGCCAAGGGGTCGTGCGATTTGGTCCTACTGGCGAGCAGTACTTC
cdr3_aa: CASSQGVVRFGPTGEQYF